This TCR beta chain was retrieved from a study of blood T cell repertoires in COVID-19. Trimming at V came to 5 bases and at J to 6 bases, leaving 8 bases not matched to a gene. The CDR3 runs to 15 residues. Germline CDR1 is MGHDK and CDR2 is SYGVNS. This clone was picked up a small number of times. How the authors handled the data: The authors estimated nucleated cell counts from reference gene primer amplification. TCRdb keeps only in-frame clones here, not all; method: immunoSEQ multiplex PCR. For V, J and clone size, that table is used; D and trimming come from the DNA. The table lists some 150,000 clones, about nine tenths of them singletons, with about 1.6% in the top ten.

Sample: peripheral blood. The chain is built from TRBV25-1 and TRBJ1-5; 9 bases match TRBD1. The receptor was isolated from a woman between 45 and 65 years old with acute or convalescent COVID-19. CDR3 amino acids: CASSRGQGVGQPQHF. DNA for the CDR3: TGTGCCAGCAGTAGGGGACAGGGCGTGGGTCAGCCCCAGCATTTT.